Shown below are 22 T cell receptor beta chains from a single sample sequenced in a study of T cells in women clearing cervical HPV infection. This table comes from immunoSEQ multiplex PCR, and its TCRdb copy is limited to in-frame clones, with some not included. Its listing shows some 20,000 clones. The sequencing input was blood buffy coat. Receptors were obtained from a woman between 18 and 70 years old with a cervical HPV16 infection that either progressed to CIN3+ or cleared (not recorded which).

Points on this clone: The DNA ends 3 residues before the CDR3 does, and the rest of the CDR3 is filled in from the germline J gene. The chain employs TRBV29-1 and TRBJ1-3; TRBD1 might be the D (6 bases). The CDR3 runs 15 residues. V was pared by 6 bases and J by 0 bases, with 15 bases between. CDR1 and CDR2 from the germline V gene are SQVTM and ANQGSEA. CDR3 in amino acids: CSVSTTGNSGNTIYF. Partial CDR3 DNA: TGCAGCGTCTCGACGACAGGCAACTCTGGAAACACC. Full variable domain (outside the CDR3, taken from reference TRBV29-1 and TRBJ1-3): SAVISQKPSRDICQRGTSLTIQCQVDSQVTMMFWYRQQPGQSLTLIATANQGSEATYESGFVIDKFPISRPNLTFSTLTVSNMSPEDSSIYLCSVSTTGNSGNTIYFGEGSWLTVV.

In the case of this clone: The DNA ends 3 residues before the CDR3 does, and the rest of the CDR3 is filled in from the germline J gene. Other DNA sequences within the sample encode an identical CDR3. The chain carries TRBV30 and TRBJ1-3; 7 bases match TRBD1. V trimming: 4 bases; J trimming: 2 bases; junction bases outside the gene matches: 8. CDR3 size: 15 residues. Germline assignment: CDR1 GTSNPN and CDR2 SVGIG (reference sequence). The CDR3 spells CAWMRDSTTGNTIYF. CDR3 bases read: TGTGCCTGGATGCGGGACAGCACTACTGGAAACACC.

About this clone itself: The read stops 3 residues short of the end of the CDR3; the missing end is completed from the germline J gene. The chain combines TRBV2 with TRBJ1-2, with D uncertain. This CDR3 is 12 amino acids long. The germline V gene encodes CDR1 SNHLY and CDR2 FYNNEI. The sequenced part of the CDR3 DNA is TGTGCCAGGCACGAGCTCTCTAACGGC. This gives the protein CARHELSNG. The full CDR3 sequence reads CARHELSNGYTF.

The covered CDR3 bases are TGCAGTGCCCTGGACGGTCCGGGGACAGATACG. Translated: CSALDGPGTDT. The whole CDR3 protein reads CSALDGPGTDTQYF. The chain has TRBV20-1 and TRBJ2-3, with D possibly matching TRBD2 (5 bases). Read sequence stops 3 residues before the CDR3 end, and the germline J gene provides the missing end. The germline V and J ends were trimmed by 6 bases and 3 bases, with 16 bases remaining between them. Germline CDR1 is DFQATT and CDR2 is SNEGSKA (reference sequence). CDR3 length equals 14 residues.

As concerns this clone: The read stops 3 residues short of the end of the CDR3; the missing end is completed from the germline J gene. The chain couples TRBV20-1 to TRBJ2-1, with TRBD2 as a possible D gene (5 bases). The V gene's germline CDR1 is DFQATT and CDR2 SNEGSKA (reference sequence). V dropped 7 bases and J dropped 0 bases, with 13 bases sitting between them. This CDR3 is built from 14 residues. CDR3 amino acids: CSVRTGISYNEQFF. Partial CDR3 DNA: TGCAGTGTCAGAACGGGGATCTCCTACAATGAG.

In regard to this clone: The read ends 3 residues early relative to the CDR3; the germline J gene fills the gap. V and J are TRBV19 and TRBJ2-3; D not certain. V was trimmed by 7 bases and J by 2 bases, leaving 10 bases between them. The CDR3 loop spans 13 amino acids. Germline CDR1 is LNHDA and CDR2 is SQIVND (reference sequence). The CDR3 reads CASNPVHTDTQYF. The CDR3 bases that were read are TGTGCCAGTAATCCAGTGCACACAGATACG.

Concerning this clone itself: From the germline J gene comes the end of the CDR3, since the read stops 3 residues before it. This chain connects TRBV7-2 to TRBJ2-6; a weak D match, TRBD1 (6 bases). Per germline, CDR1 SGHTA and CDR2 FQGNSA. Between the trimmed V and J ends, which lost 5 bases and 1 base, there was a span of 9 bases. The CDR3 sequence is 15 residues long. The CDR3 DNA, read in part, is TGTGCCAGCAGCATCACAGGGTCTGGGGCCAACGTC. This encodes CASSITGSGANV. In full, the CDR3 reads CASSITGSGANVLTF.

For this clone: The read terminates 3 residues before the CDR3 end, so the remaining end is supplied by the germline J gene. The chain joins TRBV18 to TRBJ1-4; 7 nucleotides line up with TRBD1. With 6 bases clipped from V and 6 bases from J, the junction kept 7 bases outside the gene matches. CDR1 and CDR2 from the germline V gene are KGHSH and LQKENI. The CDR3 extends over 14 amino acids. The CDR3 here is CASSSGTVDEKLFF. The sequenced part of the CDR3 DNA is TGTGCCAGCTCTTCCGGGACAGTGGATGAAAAA.

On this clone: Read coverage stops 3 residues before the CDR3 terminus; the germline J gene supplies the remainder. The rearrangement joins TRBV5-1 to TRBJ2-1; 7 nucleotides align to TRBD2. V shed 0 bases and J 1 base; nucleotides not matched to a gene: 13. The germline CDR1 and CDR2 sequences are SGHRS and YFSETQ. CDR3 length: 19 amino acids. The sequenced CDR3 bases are TGCGCCAGCAGCTTGGATGGGAGGGGATTCATTACTTCCTACAATGAG. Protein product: CASSLDGRGFITSYNE. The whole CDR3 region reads CASSLDGRGFITSYNEQFF.

The sequenced CDR3 bases are TGCAGCGCTGGAGACCTGGGCAGTTACTATGGC. It is translated as CSAGDLGSYYG. The complete CDR3 protein is CSAGDLGSYYGYTF. The chain joins TRBV29-1 to TRBJ1-2, with no clear D. With the read ending 3 residues before the CDR3 end, the germline J gene is used to fill in that end. The length of the CDR3 is 14 residues. V lost 7 bases, J lost 3 bases, and 18 bases lay in between. Per the germline V gene, CDR1 is SQVTM and CDR2 is ANQGSEA.

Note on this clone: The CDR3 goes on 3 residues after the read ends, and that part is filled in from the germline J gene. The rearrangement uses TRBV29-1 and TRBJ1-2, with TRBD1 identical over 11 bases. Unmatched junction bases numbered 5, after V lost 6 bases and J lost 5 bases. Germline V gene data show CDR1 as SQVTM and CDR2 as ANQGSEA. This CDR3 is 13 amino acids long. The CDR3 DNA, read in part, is TGCAGCGTGGCCGGGACAGGGGGGTATGGC. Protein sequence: CSVAGTGGYG. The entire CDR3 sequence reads CSVAGTGGYGYTF. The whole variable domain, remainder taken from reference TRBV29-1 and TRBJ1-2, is SAVISQKPSRDICQRGTSLTIQCQVDSQVTMMFWYRQQPGQSLTLIATANQGSEATYESGFVIDKFPISRPNLTFSTLTVSNMSPEDSSIYLCSVAGTGGYGYTFGSGTRLTVV.

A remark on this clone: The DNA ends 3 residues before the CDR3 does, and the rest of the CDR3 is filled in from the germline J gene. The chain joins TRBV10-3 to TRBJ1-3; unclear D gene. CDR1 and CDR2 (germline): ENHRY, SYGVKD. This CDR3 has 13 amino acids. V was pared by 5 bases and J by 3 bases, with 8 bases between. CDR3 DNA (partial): TGTGCCATCAGTCTAGAGTTTGGAAACACC. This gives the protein CAISLEFGNT. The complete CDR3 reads CAISLEFGNTIYF.

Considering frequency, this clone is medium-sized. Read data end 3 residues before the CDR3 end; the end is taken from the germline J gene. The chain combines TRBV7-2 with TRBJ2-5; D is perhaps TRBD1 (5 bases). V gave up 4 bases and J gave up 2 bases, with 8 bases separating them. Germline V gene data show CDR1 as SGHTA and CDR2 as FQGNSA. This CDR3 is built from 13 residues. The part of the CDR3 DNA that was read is TGTGCCAGCAGCTCCGACAGACAAGAGACC. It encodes CASSSDRQET. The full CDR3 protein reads CASSSDRQETQYF.

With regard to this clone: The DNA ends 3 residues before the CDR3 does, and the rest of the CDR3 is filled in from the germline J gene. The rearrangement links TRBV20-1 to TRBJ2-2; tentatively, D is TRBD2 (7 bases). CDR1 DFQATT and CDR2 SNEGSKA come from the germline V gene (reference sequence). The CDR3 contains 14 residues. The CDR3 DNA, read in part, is TGCAGTGCTCCCAAGGGGGGGGCGAGGGAAAAG. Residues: CSAPKGGAREK. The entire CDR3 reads CSAPKGGAREKLFF.

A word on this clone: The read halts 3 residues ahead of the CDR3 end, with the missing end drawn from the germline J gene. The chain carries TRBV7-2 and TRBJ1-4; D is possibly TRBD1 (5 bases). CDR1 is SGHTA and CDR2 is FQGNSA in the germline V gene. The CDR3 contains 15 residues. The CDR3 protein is CASSLAGDYNSPLFF. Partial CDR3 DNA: TGTGCCAGCAGCTTAGCTGGGGACTATAATTCACCA.

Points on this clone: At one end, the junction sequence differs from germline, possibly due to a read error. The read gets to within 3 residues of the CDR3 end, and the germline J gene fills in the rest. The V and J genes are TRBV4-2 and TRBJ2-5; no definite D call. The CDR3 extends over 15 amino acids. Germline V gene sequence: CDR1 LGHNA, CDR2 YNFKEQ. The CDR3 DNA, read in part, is TGCGCCAGCAGCCAAAAGGGTGGTTGGTCGGAGACC. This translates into CASSQKGGWSET. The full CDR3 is CASSQKGGWSETQYF.

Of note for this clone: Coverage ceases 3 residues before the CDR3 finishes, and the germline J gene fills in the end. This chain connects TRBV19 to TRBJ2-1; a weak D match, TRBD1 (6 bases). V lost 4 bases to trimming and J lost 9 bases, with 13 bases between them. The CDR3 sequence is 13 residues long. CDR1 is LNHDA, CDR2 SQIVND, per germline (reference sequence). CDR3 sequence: CASSRTAWAEQFF. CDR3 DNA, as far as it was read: TGTGCCAGTAGTAGGACAGCTTGGGCTGAG.

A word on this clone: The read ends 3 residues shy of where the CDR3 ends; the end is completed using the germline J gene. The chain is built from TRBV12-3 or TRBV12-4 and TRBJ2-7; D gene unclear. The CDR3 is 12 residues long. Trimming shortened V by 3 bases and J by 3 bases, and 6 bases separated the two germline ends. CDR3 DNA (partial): TGTGCCAGCAGTTTCTCCCGCTACGAG. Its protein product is CASSFSRYE. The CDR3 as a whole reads CASSFSRYEQYF.

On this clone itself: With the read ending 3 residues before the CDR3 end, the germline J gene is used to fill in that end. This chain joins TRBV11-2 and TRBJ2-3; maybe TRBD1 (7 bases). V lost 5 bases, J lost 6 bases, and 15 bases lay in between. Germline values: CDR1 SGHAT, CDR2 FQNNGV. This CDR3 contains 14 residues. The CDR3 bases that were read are TGTGCCAGCAGCCTCGGGGGACAGAAGGATACG. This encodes CASSLGGQKDT. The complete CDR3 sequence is CASSLGGQKDTQYF.

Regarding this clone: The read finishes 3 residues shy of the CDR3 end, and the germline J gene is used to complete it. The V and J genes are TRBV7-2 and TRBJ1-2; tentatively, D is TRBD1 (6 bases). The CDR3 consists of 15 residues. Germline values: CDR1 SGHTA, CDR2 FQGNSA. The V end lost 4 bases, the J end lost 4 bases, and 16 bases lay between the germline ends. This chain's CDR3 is CASSSTGTLGYGYTF. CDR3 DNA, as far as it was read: TGTGCCAGCAGCTCCACCGGGACATTAGGCTATGGC.

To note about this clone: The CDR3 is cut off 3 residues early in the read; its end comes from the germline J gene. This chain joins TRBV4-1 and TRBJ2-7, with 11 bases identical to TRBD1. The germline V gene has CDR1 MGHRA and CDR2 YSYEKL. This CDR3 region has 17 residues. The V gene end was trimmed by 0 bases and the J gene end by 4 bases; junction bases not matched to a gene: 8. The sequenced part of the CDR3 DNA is TGCGCCAGCAGCCAAGAACATAAGGACAGGGGGCATTACGAG. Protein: CASSQEHKDRGHYE. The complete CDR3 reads CASSQEHKDRGHYEQYF.

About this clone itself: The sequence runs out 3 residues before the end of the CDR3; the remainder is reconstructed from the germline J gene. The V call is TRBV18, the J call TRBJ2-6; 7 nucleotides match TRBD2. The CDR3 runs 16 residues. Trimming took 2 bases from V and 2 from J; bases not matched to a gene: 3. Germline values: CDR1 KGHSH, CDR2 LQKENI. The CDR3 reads CASSPRGGAGANVLTF. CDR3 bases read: TGTGCCAGCTCACCAAGGGGAGGGGCTGGGGCCAACGTC.